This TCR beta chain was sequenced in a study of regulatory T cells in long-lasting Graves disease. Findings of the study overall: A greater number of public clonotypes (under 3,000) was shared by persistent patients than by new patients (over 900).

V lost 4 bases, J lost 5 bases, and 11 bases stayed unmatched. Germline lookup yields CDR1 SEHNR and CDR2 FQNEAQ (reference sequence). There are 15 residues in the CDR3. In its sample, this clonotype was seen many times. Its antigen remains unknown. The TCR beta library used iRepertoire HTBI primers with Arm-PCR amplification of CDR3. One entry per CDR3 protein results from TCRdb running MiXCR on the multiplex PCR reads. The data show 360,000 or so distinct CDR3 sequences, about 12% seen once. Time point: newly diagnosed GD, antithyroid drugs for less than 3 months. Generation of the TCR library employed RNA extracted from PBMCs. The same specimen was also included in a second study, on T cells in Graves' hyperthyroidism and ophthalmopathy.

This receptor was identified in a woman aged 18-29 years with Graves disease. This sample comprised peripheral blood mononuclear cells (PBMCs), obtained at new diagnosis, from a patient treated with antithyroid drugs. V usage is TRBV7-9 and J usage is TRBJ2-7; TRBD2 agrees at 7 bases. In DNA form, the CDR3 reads TGTGCCAGCAGCTCAAGTGGGAGGGGATCCAACGAGCAGTACTTC. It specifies CASSSSGRGSNEQYF.